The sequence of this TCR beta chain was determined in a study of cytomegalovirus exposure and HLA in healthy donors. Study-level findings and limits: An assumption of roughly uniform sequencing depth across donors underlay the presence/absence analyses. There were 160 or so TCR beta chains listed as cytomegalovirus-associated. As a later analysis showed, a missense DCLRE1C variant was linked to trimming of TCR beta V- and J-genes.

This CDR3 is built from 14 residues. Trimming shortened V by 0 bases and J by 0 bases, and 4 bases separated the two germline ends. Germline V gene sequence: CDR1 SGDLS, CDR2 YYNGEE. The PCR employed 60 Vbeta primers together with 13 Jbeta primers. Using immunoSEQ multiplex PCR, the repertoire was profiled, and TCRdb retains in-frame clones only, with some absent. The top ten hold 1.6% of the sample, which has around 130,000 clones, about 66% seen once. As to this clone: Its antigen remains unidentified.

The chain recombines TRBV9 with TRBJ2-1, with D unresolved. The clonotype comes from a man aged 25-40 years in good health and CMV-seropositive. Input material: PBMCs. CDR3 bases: TGTGCCAGCAGCGTAGCGGTCTCCTACAATGAGCAGTTCTTC. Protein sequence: CASSVAVSYNEQFF.